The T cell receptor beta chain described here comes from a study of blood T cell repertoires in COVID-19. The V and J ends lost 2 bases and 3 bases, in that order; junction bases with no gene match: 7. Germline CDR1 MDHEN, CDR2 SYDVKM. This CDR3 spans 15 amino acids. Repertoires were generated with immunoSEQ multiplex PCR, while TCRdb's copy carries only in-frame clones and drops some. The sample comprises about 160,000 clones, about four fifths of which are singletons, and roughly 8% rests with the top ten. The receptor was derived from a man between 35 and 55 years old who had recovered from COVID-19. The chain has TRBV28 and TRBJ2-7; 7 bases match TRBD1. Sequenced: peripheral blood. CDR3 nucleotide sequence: TGTGCCAGCAGTTTAAACAGGGGCCTTAACTACGAGCAGTACTTC. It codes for CASSLNRGLNYEQYF.